This T cell receptor beta chain was obtained from a study of cytomegalovirus exposure and HLA in healthy donors. Using immunoSEQ multiplex PCR, the repertoire was profiled, and TCRdb retains in-frame clones only, with some absent. The sample shows 71,000 or so clones, 85% to 95% of them seen only once. The receptor comes from a man aged 18 to 30 in good health and CMV-seropositive. Sequenced input: PBMCs.

CDR3 coding DNA: TGTGCCAGCAGCTTACGGACTAGCGGGGGCTACCAGAGCACAGATACGCAGTATTTT. Encoded protein: CASSLRTSGGYQSTDTQYF. The rearrangement links TRBV7-9 to TRBJ2-3; 13 bases align to TRBD2. Germline V gives CDR1 SEHNR, CDR2 FQNEAQ (reference sequence). Trimming removed 2 bases from V and 0 bases from J; junction bases left unmatched: 8. This CDR3 contains 19 residues.